This T cell receptor beta chain was observed in a study of Graves' ophthalmopathy and Graves' hyperthyroidism. General observations from the study: Blood also contained most of the expanded thyroid clonotypes above 0.001 frequency.

CDR3 length equals 13 residues. V was pared by 0 bases and J by 8 bases, with 10 bases between. From germline, CDR1 is SGHDN and CDR2 FVKESK. In this cohort, patients with other autoimmune diseases, uncontrolled infections, pregnancy or lactation were excluded. Amplified TCR beta CDR3 regions were obtained using RNA transcripts as template. RT-PCR was first run with HTBI primers, then multiplex PCR in a second round. From the multiplex PCR reads, TCRdb called clonotypes with MiXCR, one entry per CDR3 protein. This sample has more than 1,000,000 distinct CDR3 sequences; about 36% occur once, and the top ten carry more than 9.5%. Turning to this clonotype: Antigen unknown.

The clonotype originates from an adult man with Graves' hyperthyroidism. V and J are TRBV14 and TRBJ1-2; D is unclear. Material: peripheral blood or thyroid tissue (not recorded which). Here the CDR3 reads CASSQDRQTGYTF. The CDR3 nucleotides read TGTGCCAGCAGCCAAGATCGGCAGACGGGCTACACCTTC.